Sequencing of this T cell receptor (beta chain) was carried out in a study of blood T cell repertoires in COVID-19. Study as a whole: Samples came from the United States, Italy and Spain, spanning acute and convalescent COVID-19.

Sequenced by immunoSEQ multiplex PCR; TCRdb stores in-frame clones only, minus some. The table shows approximately 260,000 clones, with approximately 86% occurring only once. Ages ranged from roughly 18 to 100 years, with residence in 24 US areas. Categorization into cohorts depended on clinical history that participants reported. The TCR originated in a woman aged 25 to 45 with acute COVID-19. Sequenced material: PBMCs or T cells enriched from blood (not recorded which).

The CDR3 loop is CASSSFVDRGNNEQFF. The CDR3 DNA follows: TGTGCCAGCAGCTCCTTTGTGGACAGGGGGAACAATGAGCAGTTCTTC. V and J are TRBV11-2 and TRBJ2-1, with 10 bases aligning to TRBD1. This CDR3 has 16 residues. V dropped 4 bases and J dropped 5; count of bases not matched to a gene: 8. Germline loops: CDR1 SGHAT, CDR2 FQNNGV. Drawing the rest from reference TRBV11-2 and TRBJ2-1, the complete variable domain is EAGVAQSPRYKIIEKRQSVAFWCNPISGHATLYWYQQILGQGPKLLIQFQNNGVVDDSQLPKDRFSAERLKGVDSTLKIQPAKLEDSAVYLCASSSFVDRGNNEQFFGPGTRLTVL.